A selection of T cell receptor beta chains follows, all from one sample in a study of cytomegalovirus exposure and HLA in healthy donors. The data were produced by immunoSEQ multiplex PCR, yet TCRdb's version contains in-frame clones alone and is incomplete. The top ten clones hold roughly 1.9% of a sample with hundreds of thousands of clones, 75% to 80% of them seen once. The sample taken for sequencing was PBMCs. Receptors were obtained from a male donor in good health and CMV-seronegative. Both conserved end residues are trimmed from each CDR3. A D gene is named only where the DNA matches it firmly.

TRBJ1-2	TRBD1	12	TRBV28	ASSPRTGVYGYT
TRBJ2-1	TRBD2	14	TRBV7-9	ASSPRERENPQEQF
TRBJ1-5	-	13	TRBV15	ATSRSGYGSQPQH
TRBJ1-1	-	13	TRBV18	ASSLQAGRGTEAF
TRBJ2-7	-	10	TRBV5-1	ASSLDGYEQY
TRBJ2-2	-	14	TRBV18	ASSPRHRIQGGELF
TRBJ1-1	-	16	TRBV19	ASSIGVGRVVWNTEAF
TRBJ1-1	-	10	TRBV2	ASSGENTEAF
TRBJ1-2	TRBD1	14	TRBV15	ATSRGPGQDNYGYT
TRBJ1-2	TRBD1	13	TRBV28	ASSYPTGGFRGYT
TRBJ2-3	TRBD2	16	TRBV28	ASSLGLAATLSTDTQY
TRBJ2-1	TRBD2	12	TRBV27	ASSFPSGANEQF
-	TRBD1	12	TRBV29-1	SVRRGQGAYEQY
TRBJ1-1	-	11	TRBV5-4	ASSQGGNTEAF
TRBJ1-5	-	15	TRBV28	ASSLALQGMSNQPQH
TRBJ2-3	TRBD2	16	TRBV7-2	ASSSRPQFSGATDTQY
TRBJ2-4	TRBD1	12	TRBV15	ATSTGTGGTIQY
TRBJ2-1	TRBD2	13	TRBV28	ASSPRLAGASEQF
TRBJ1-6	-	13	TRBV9	ASNSDRSNNSPLH
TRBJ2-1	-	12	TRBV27	ASSFGAGGNEQF
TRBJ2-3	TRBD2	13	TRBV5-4	ASSRTGGPTDTQY
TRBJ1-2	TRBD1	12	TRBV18	ASSPSGGNYGHT
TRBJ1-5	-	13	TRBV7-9	ASSLAVGDNQPQH
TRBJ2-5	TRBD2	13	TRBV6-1	ASSDRVAGEGTQY
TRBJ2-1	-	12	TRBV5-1	ASNDIRSYNEQF
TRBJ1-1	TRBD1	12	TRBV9	ASSEGNRGTEAF
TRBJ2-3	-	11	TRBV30	AWGWGLTDTQY
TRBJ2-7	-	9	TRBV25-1	APFYSYEQY